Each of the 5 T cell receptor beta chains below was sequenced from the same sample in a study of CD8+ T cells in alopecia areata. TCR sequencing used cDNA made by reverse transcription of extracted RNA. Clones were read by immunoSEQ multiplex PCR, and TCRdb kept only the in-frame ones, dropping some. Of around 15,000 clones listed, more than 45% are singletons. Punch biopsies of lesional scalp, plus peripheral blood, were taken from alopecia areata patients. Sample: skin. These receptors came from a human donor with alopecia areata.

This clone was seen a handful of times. The CDR3 region has the DNA TGCAGCGTTGACCGAGGAGGGGGAGAGACCCAGTACTTC. It encodes CSVDRGGGETQYF. This chain connects TRBV29-1 to TRBJ2-5, with D perhaps matching TRBD1 or TRBD2 (6 bases each). In germline, CDR1 is SQVTM, CDR2 ANQGSEA. The CDR3 contains 13 residues. Trimming cost V 3 bases and J 4 bases, with 12 bases left between them.

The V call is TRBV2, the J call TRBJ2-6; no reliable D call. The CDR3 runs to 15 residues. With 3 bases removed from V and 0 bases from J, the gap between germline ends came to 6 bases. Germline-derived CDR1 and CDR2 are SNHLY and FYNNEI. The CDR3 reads CASSDWSSGANVLTF. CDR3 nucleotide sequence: TGTGCCAGCAGTGACTGGAGCTCTGGGGCCAACGTCCTGACTTTC. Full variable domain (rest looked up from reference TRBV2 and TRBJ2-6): EPEVTQTPSHQVTQMGQEVILRCVPISNHLYFYWYRQILGQKVEFLVSFYNNEISEKSEIFDDQFSVERPDGSNFTLKIRSTKLEDSAMYFCASSDWSSGANVLTFGAGSRLTVL.

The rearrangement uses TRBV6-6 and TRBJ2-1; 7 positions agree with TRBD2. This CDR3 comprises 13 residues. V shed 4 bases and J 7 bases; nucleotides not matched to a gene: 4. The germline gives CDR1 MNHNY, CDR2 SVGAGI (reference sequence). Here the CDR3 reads CASSFSGLNEQFF. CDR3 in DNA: TGTGCCAGCAGTTTTAGCGGGTTGAATGAGCAGTTCTTC.

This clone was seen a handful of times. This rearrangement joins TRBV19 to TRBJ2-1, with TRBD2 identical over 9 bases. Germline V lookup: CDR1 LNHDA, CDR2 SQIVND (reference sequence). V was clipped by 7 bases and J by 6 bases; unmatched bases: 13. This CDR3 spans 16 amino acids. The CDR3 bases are TGTGCCAGTAACCCCCCGGGCAGTAGCGGGAGCAATGAGCAGTTCTTC. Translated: CASNPPGSSGSNEQFF.

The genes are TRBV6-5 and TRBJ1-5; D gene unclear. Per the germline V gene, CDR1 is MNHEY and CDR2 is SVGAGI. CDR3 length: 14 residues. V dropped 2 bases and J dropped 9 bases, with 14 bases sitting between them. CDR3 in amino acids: CASSYTAGSRPQHF. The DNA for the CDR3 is TGTGCCAGCAGTTACACTGCAGGTAGTCGGCCCCAGCATTTT.